The rows below give T cell receptor beta chains drawn from one sample of a study of cytomegalovirus exposure and HLA in healthy donors. TCRdb keeps only in-frame clones here, not all; method: immunoSEQ multiplex PCR. The sample records 200,000 to 250,000 clones, 70% to 90% being singletons. The source material was PBMCs. The receptors derive from a woman between 55 and 75 years old in good health and CMV-seropositive. Both conserved end residues are part of each CDR3. The D gene is left open where the match is weak. Only part of the rows carry a size: once, few, many, or a class if the clone is expanded.

d_call,j_call,v_call,clone_size,cdr3_nt,cdr3_aa
NA,TRBJ2-7,TRBV7-2,few,TGTGCCAGCAGCATTAGCGCGTCCTACGAGCAGTACTTC,CASSISASYEQYF
NA,TRBJ1-4,TRBV6-5,NA,TGTGCCAGCAAGACAGGTTCCGCAACTAATGAAAAACTGTTTTTT,CASKTGSATNEKLFF
TRBD2,TRBJ2-7,TRBV7-8,NA,TGTGCCAGCAGCCCCCGTTGGGAGGGGAAATACGAGCAGTACTTC,CASSPRWEGKYEQYF
TRBD2,TRBJ2-5,TRBV28,NA,TGTGCCAGCAGCCGGGGGGGCGGGAGGTTGGAGACCCAGTACTTC,CASSRGGGRLETQYF
NA,TRBJ1-1,TRBV6-6,NA,TGTGCCAGCAGTTACACCTCCACAGGTTTCCCAACTGAAGCTTTCTTT,CASSYTSTGFPTEAFF
TRBD2,TRBJ2-1,TRBV11-2,once,TGTGCCAGCAGCCTGAGCGGGAACCACTACAATGAGCAGTTCTTC,CASSLSGNHYNEQFF
NA,TRBJ2-2,TRBV30,NA,TGTGCCTGGAGGGGCCTGAGCGGGACCGGGGAGCTGTTTTTT,CAWRGLSGTGELFF
TRBD1,TRBJ1-2,TRBV5-1,NA,TGCGCCAGCAGCCCGAGGACAGGCAACTATGGCTACACCTTC,CASSPRTGNYGYTF
NA,TRBJ2-7,TRBV4-1,NA,TGCGCCAGCAGCCAAGAGCTCCGAGGGAACGAGCAGTACTTC,CASSQELRGNEQYF
TRBD1,TRBJ2-1,TRBV27,NA,TGTGCCAGCAGTCGGACAGGGAGGTACAATGAGCAGTTCTTC,CASSRTGRYNEQFF
TRBD2,TRBJ2-5,TRBV7-9,few,TGTGCCAGCAGCTACGGACTAGCGGGACAAGAGACCCAGTACTTC,CASSYGLAGQETQYF
TRBD2,TRBJ2-3,TRBV10-3,NA,TGTGCCATCAGTGGGGCAGCGGGAGGTCCCACAGATACGCAGTATTTT,CAISGAAGGPTDTQYF
NA,TRBJ2-1,TRBV12-5,NA,TGTGCTAGTGGTTTGGACAGAGTGAGCTCCTACAATGAGCAGTTCTTC,CASGLDRVSSYNEQFF
NA,TRBJ2-5,TRBV29-1,NA,TGCAGCGTCCGGGGCAGGGGACGTCAAGAGACCCAGTACTTC,CSVRGRGRQETQYF
TRBD2,TRBJ2-7,TRBV13,NA,TGTGCCAGCAGCTTTGGGACTAGCGGGGGAAGCTCCTACGAGCAGTACTTC,CASSFGTSGGSSYEQYF
TRBD2,TRBJ2-3,TRBV5-5,NA,TGTGCCAGCAGCGTCATTTCGGGGGGGAGGGCCCCCGATACGCAGTATTTT,CASSVISGGRAPDTQYF
NA,TRBJ2-2,TRBV6-1,few,TGTGCCAGCAGTGGAGCCGGGGAGCTGTTTTTT,CASSGAGELFF
TRBD2,TRBJ2-5,TRBV9,few,TGTGCCAGCAGCGTAGCGGGAGGGCCGCAAGAGACCCAGTACTTC,CASSVAGGPQETQYF
TRBD2,TRBJ2-7,TRBV4-1,NA,TGCGCCAGCAGCCAAGGGGGACTAGCGGCCTACGAGCAGTACTTC,CASSQGGLAAYEQYF
TRBD2,TRBJ2-7,TRBV7-9,NA,TGTGCCAGCAGCTTGGGACTAGCGGTTCGCTACGAGCAGTACTTC,CASSLGLAVRYEQYF
NA,TRBJ2-5,TRBV7-9,few,TGTGCCAGCAGCTTTATAGAGACCCAGTACTTC,CASSFIETQYF
NA,TRBJ2-3,TRBV5-6,NA,TGTGCCAGCAGCTTGCTCTCTAGCACAGATACGCAGTATTTT,CASSLLSSTDTQYF
TRBD1,TRBJ2-2,TRBV9,NA,TGTGCCAGCAGCGGAGACGGACAGGGGGCTGGGGAGCTGTTTTTT,CASSGDGQGAGELFF
TRBD2,TRBJ2-5,TRBV7-6,NA,TGTGCCAGCAGCCCCCGGACTAGCGGGAGCTCGTACCAAGAGACCCAGTACTTC,CASSPRTSGSSYQETQYF
NA,TRBJ2-1,TRBV12-5,NA,TGTGCTAGTGGTTTGGTATTGACAAAACGCAGTGAGCAGTTCTTC,CASGLVLTKRSEQFF
NA,TRBJ1-4,TRBV19,few,TGTGCCAGTAGTGCCCGGGGTGCTTTAGGGGAAAAACTGTTTTTT,CASSARGALGEKLFF
TRBD2,TRBJ2-1,TRBV15,NA,TGTGCCACCAGCAGAGGCGCTAGCGGGGAGGGTGAGCAGTTCTTC,CATSRGASGEGEQFF
NA,TRBJ2-4,TRBV7-2,NA,TGTGCCAGCAGCCTGCCGAGCGGCAAAAACATTCAGTACTTC,CASSLPSGKNIQYF
TRBD2,TRBJ2-1,TRBV5-1,NA,TGCGCCAGCAGCTCTCTAGCGGGAGGCTACAATGAGCAGTTCTTC,CASSSLAGGYNEQFF
NA,TRBJ2-7,TRBV19,NA,TGTGCCAGTAGTTCGGAGACCTTCTACGAGCAGTACTTC,CASSSETFYEQYF
NA,TRBJ2-4,TRBV5-1,NA,TGCGCCAGCAGCTGGGACATAACCAAAAACATTCAGTACTTC,CASSWDITKNIQYF
NA,TRBJ2-7,TRBV28,NA,TGTGCCAGCAGGAGACAGAGCTCCTACGAGCAGTACTTC,CASRRQSSYEQYF
TRBD1,TRBJ1-2,TRBV19,NA,TGTGCCAGTAGTCCTACAGGGGACTATGGCTACACCTTC,CASSPTGDYGYTF
NA,TRBJ2-1,TRBV7-2,NA,TGTGCCAGCAGCTTAGATGGTGGGGGCCGGGATGAGCAGTTCTTC,CASSLDGGGRDEQFF
NA,TRBJ1-5,TRBV29-1,few,TGCAGCGTATATAGTTGGGCCGTTCGTAGCAATCAGCCCCAGCATTTT,CSVYSWAVRSNQPQHF
TRBD2,TRBJ2-3,TRBV19,once,TGTGCCAGTAGTCCGGGACTAGCTTTTTTCGGGGCATCAGATACGCAGTATTTT,CASSPGLAFFGASDTQYF
NA,TRBJ1-5,TRBV6-8,NA,TGTGCCAGCAGTTACTCGAATACGGAACAAATGGAGGCTCAGCCCCAGCATTTT,CASSYSNTEQMEAQPQHF
NA,TRBJ2-3,TRBV7-3,NA,TGTGCCAGCAGCCTCCGAGCGGCAGATACGCAGTATTTT,CASSLRAADTQYF
NA,TRBJ2-2,TRBV7-3,once,TGTGCCAGCAGTCTAATGGGGCAGAACACCGGGGAGCTGTTTTTT,CASSLMGQNTGELFF
TRBD1,TRBJ1-5,TRBV29-1,NA,TGCAGCGTTAGCCTTGGGACAGGGGATCAGCCCCAGCATTTT,CSVSLGTGDQPQHF
NA,TRBJ1-1,TRBV6-1,few,TGTGCCAGCAGTGAAATCGGGGGCGGGGGGGCTGAAGCTTTCTTT,CASSEIGGGGAEAFF
TRBD1,TRBJ2-7,TRBV5-1,NA,TGCGCCAGCAGCCTGACAGGGGGTAGGAACGAGCAGTACTTC,CASSLTGGRNEQYF
NA,TRBJ2-1,TRBV15,once,TGTGCCACCAGCAGAGTAGGAGTATACAATGAGCAGTTCTTC,CATSRVGVYNEQFF
NA,TRBJ1-1,TRBV7-9,NA,TGTGCCAGCAGCTCTACGGACAGGAACACTGAAGCTTTCTTT,CASSSTDRNTEAFF
NA,TRBJ1-5,TRBV19,NA,TGTGCCACTAGGGGCAGCCTAACTCAGCCCCAGCATTTT,CATRGSLTQPQHF
TRBD1,TRBJ2-1,TRBV30,NA,TGTGCCTGGGATAGACAGGGGGTTTACAATGAGCAGTTCTTC,CAWDRQGVYNEQFF
TRBD1,TRBJ2-2,TRBV28,NA,TGTGCCAGCAGTTTAAAGGACAGGGGGCGGACCGGGGAGCTGTTTTTT,CASSLKDRGRTGELFF
NA,TRBJ2-2,TRBV19,few,TGTGCCAGTAGTATCAGGGGCAGTTTATTGAACACCGGGGAGCTGTTTTTT,CASSIRGSLLNTGELFF
TRBD1,TRBJ2-7,TRBV5-6,NA,TGTGCCAGCAGCTTGGGTGGGACAGTAGGAGACGAGCAGTACTTC,CASSLGGTVGDEQYF
TRBD1,TRBJ2-7,TRBV9,NA,TGTGCCAGCAGCGTCTCAGGGGGCATCTACGAGCAGTACTTC,CASSVSGGIYEQYF
TRBD1,TRBJ2-7,TRBV27,NA,TGTGCCAGCAGTAAACAGGGGGCTTTTACCTACGAGCAGTACTTC,CASSKQGAFTYEQYF
NA,TRBJ1-3,TRBV5-1,NA,TGCGCCAGCAGCTTGAGGGGGATTTCTGGAAACACCATATATTTT,CASSLRGISGNTIYF
NA,TRBJ2-5,TRBV13,NA,TGTGCCAGCAGCTTAGGATTAGCGACCGGCCAAGAGACCCAGTACTTC,CASSLGLATGQETQYF
TRBD1,TRBJ1-2,TRBV11-2,NA,TGTGCCAGCAGCCTGGGACAGAACTATGGCTACACCTTC,CASSLGQNYGYTF
NA,TRBJ1-2,TRBV7-9,NA,TGTTCCAGCAGCTTAGCTGGGGGGTATGGCTACACCTTC,CSSSLAGGYGYTF
NA,TRBJ1-2,TRBV7-9,NA,TGTGCCAGCAGCCGCGACGGGAACTATGGCTACACCTTC,CASSRDGNYGYTF